This T cell receptor (beta chain) was identified during a study of vaccination and CD4 T cells after COVID-19 (dated by TCRdb to the early 2020s). About the investigation overall: SARS-CoV-2 positivity had been established in the convalescent patients by nasal swab PCR, and mild disease was recorded in under ten of these patients and severe disease in one. For stimulating the cultures, overlapping spike peptide pools were used, derived from SARS-CoV-2 as well as from the common cold coronaviruses HCoV-NL63, HCoV-OC43 and HCoV-229E. The spike-specific CD4+ TCR repertoire was compared before and after mRNA vaccination in 10 to 11 COVID-19 convalescent patients and 4 infection-naive healthy vaccine recipients. Post-vaccine blood samples were collected a median of approximately 68 days after the second vaccine dose, ranging from about 13 to 250 days. Post-COVID blood samples were collected from convalescent patients a median of approximately 93 days after diagnosis, with a range of roughly 30 to 161 days. The convalescent cohort comprised six males and four females, including two Hispanic individuals, seven Caucasians, two Asians and one multiracial person. Each participant got two doses of either the Pfizer-BioNTech BNT162b2 vaccine (n=8) or the Moderna mRNA-1273 vaccine (n=2). Control cultures received a CEFX viral epitope pool as the positive control, an HIV-1 Nef peptide pool as the negative control, or no peptide. The investigation overall reported the following: In convalescent patients, a median around 86% of post-vaccine SARS-CoV-2-reactive clones were detected only after vaccination, suggesting vaccine-specific priming. The median count of SARS-CoV-2-reactive clonotypes went up from under 25 after infection to about 40 after vaccination, although the change was not significant. Of the vaccine-specific clones found in convalescent patients, nearly all (304 of 307) were mono-reactive for SARS-CoV-2 spike instead of being cross-reactive with common cold coronaviruses. Relatively few convalescent patients were included in the study, and early timepoints after natural infection were not analyzed.

The treatment or condition tag for this specimen amounts to: approximately 9-day PBMC culture with coronavirus spike peptide pools or control peptides (ViraFEST assay). The ViraFEST assay, used in the study, expanded antigen-specific T cells with peptide pools and then identified the expanded clonotypes through TCR sequencing. The positive SARS-CoV-2 PCR tests of the convalescent patients were dated from March to December 2020, before the Alpha, Beta and Delta variants emerged in the United States. Each well held millions of PBMCs cultured in IMDM containing around 5.1% human AB serum and around 10 IU/ml IL-2, with 8.5 to 10 ug/ml peptide pools added. Half of the culture medium was replaced with fresh IL-2-containing medium on days 3 and 7. Once the cells had been in culture for less than 12 days, the EasySep CD4+ T cell isolation kit was used to isolate CD4+ T cells by negative selection. PBMCs were separated from whole blood using Ficoll-Paque Plus gradient centrifugation and then either used fresh or cryopreserved at -140C. Triplicate wells were generally used for each culture condition.

From the germline V gene, CDR1 is MNHNS and CDR2 is SASEGT. The CDR3 runs 14 residues from the cysteine to the phenylalanine. Just the 42-base CDR3 DNA is kept, in frame starting at base 1. V loses 5 bases of germline sequence and J loses 7 bases, and the interval between the two ends is 15 bases. Receptor amplification or capture employed PCR. At the Johns Hopkins FTIC core, DNA from the cultured CD4+ T cells underwent TCR sequencing with the Oncomine TCR Beta short-read assay. Genomic DNA was extracted from the cultured CD4+ T cells with the QIAamp micro DNA kit. Oncomine TCR Beta libraries from cultured CD4+ T cells were pooled using unique dual indexes and sequenced on an Illumina iSeq 100. The original methods were these. Non-productive sequences were removed, and CDR3s not starting with C, not ending with F or W, or shorter than 7 amino acids were discarded. Antigen-specific clonotypes were identified with the MANAFEST web application by comparing peptide-stimulated wells with reference and other culture wells. To be called positive, a clone needed an FDR below 0.05, an odds ratio above 5, and a productive frequency above 0.1% in at least two of three replicate wells. A clonotype counted as cross-reactive if it showed significant expansion both in the SARS-CoV-2 spike wells and in at least one common cold coronavirus spike condition. Using R version 3.6.1, CDR3 homology was evaluated through Levenshtein distances (stringdist) along with unrooted phylogenetic trees (ape). The raw public data were reprocessed by TCRdb itself: fastp quality trimming at Q25, MiXCR clonotype calling, in-frame beta chains only. Rows with one shared CDR3 protein collapse into an entry with the most common genes and DNA. TCRdb, not the authors, supplied the V and J calls. The sample yields about 4,600 distinct CDR3 sequences; about 40% were counted once. The top ten constitute roughly 40% of the sample.

In this sample, this clonotype turned up a few times. Its antigen remains undetermined. The record has no base qualities; no much larger clone is one base away. The chain joins TRBV6-1 to TRBJ2-1, with the D assignment possibly TRBD1 or TRBD2, given 5 matching bases for each. The clonotype was recovered from a human donor who had recovered from COVID-19. The sequenced material came from CD4+ T cells from blood, cultured in vitro. For the CDR3, the sequence is CASSPSWGINEQFF. The bases are TGTGCCAGCAGTCCGAGCTGGGGGATTAATGAGCAGTTCTTC.